This entry describes one T cell receptor (beta chain). With a J-beta primer mix and a sample-barcoded 5' primer, a second PCR ran about 7 to 12 cycles. TCRdb called the 5' RACE reads again in MiXCR, with one record for every CDR3 protein. The sample lists about 290,000 distinct CDR3 sequences; about 25% were seen once. This specimen belongs to a study of blood T cells in healthy people across ages. The germline V gene encodes CDR1 SGHTA and CDR2 FQGNSA. The CDR3 consists of 12 residues. Between the trimmed V and J ends, which lost 8 bases and 10 bases, there was a span of 17 bases. The sequenced material came from blood. The source of this sequence is a woman in her 70s in good health. The chain recombines TRBV7-2 with TRBJ1-2; D unresolved. The CDR3 sequence is CASGPVPGDYTF. CDR3 nucleotide sequence: TGTGCCAGCGGGCCCGTGCCTGGCGACTACACCTTC.